This entry is about one T cell receptor beta chain. Germline CDR1 reads SGHVT; CDR2 reads SQSDAQ. This CDR3 spans 15 amino acids. V shed 5 bases and J shed 2 bases, with 10 bases lying between them. Each CDR3 protein gets one entry after TCRdb re-called the PCR reads with MiXCR. The profile shows 15,000 to 19,000 distinct CDR3 sequences, around half of them singletons. The sample is drawn from a study of tumor-infiltrating lymphocytes in oesophageal squamous cell carcinoma. The chain links TRBV7-4 to TRBJ2-6; possible D gene TRBD2, 6 bases. The TCR comes from a female donor with esophageal squamous cell carcinoma. What was sequenced was esophageal tumor tissue. The CDR3 loop reads CASSPWGAGANVLTF. The CDR3 region has the DNA TGTGCCAGCAGCCCCTGGGGGGCTGGGGCCAACGTCCTGACTTTC.